This T cell receptor beta chain was profiled in a study of blood T cell repertoires in COVID-19. Study in general: Sites across the United States, Italy and Spain contributed samples from acute and convalescent COVID-19. Sources were T cells, B-cell-depleted T cells, or PBMCs; the material itself was cDNA or gDNA.

V lost 4 bases and J lost 2, with 9 bases in between. Germline V gene lookup returns CDR1 SGHNT and CDR2 YYREEE (reference sequence). This CDR3 is 13 amino acids long. Assay used: immunoSEQ multiplex PCR; TCRdb lists only in-frame clones, some missing. The sample lists a few hundred thousand clones, around 83% occurring once. The sequence derives from a woman in her forties or fifties who had recovered from COVID-19. V gene TRBV5-4 combines with J gene TRBJ1-2; maybe TRBD1 (5 bases). Sequenced: PBMCs or T cells enriched from blood (not recorded which). The CDR3 sequence is CASSPDRNYGYTF. CDR3 DNA: TGTGCCAGCAGCCCCGACAGAAACTATGGCTACACCTTC. The variable domain in full, completed from reference TRBV5-4 and TRBJ1-2, reads ETGVTQSPTHLIKTRGQQVTLRCSSQSGHNTVSWYQQALGQGPQFIFQYYREEENGRGNFPPRFSGLQFPNYSSELNVNALELDDSALYLCASSPDRNYGYTFGSGTRLTVV.